This T cell receptor beta chain was recovered during a study of blood T cells in healthy people across ages (dated by TCRdb to about 2015). For context, the study as a whole: In model experiments, roughly one uniquely barcoded TCR beta cDNA molecule per two T cells was captured by template switching. To track age-related changes in TCR beta repertoire diversity, the study relied on deep sequencing normalized with unique cDNA molecular identifiers. Four age groups were formed from the donors: young (average about 17 years), middle-aged (roughly 38), aged (roughly 59) and long-lived (roughly 81). Donors of different ages were randomly distributed across sequencing lanes to avoid experimental bias. For two donors (one aged 18 to 30 and one aged 80 or older), the study analyzed two additional independent replicas of 1 million unique cDNA reads from the same blood draw.

V sheds 4 bases and J sheds 5 bases, leaving 18 bases between their ends. CDR1 and CDR2 were assigned from the germline V gene as SGHRS and YFSETQ. From the cysteine through the phenylalanine, the CDR3 covers 15 amino acids. Of the read, only the CDR3 DNA is kept; its 45 bases are in frame from base 1. The donors were some 39 Caucasian individuals from Russia, aged 6 to 90 years, who were systemically healthy. Each donor gave 8 to 10 milliliters of peripheral blood, drawn into EDTA-treated Vacutainer tubes. PBMCs were isolated by Ficoll-Paque density-gradient centrifugation, with at least 7 million obtained per sample. Trizol reagent was used to extract total RNA from the PBMCs, yielding at least 6 micrograms per sample. For every donor, an aliquot of PBMCs went through flow cytometry to measure the percentages of naive CD45RAhigh/CD27high T cells. Study-wide conclusions, independent of this receptor: Observed TCR beta diversity per million T cells fell roughly linearly with age, and a significant reduction was already apparent by age around 40. Compared with the aged group, the long-lived group had more naive CD4+ T cells, fewer expanded clones and increased TCR diversity, suggesting age selection. Estimates of total diversity based on one million sequenced T cells were considered lower bounds and underestimates. Donor CMV infection status was unknown, potentially confounding age-related changes in expanded clonotypes. Conclusive comparison of naive and antigen-experienced compartments was prevented by the profiling of bulk unsorted PBMCs. There was a strong correlation between observed TCR beta diversity and the percentage of naive T cells measured by flow cytometry.

This clonotype came up a few times. This clone's antigen is unknown. Per-base qualities were not stored, and no clone one base away is much larger. The library was made by 5' RACE. Sequencing took place on an Illumina HiSeq 2500. A second PCR of roughly 7 to 11 cycles was performed with a sample-barcoded 5' primer and a J-beta primer mix. A unique molecular identifier was introduced onto each TCR beta cDNA molecule by a template-switch 5' adaptor carrying 12 random nucleotides. Each sample yielded at least 2.5 million CDR3-containing paired-end reads. The Mint cDNA synthesis kit, primed by a TRBC-specific oligonucleotide, was used to synthesize first-strand cDNA from all RNA. After uracil-DNA glycosylase treatment, a first 18-cycle PCR used universal primers M1SS and BC2_uni_R on all cDNA. In the original analysis: For normalization, 1 million high-quality reads were randomly selected from each sample, with every read carrying a distinct molecular identifier. Instead of being binned into consensus sequences, reads that shared molecular identifiers were thrown out. MiTCR, set to a Q25 quality threshold and the strictest error-elimination algorithm, was used for CDR3 identification, clonotype clustering and error correction. A nonparametric unseen species model with Euler transformation was used to estimate lower-bound total TCR beta diversity. TCRdb ran its own pipeline on the public reads, namely fastp trimming at Q25 and MiXCR clone calling, and kept in-frame beta chains. Every distinct CDR3 protein forms one entry, paired with its most common genes and DNA. It is TCRdb's table, rather than the study itself, that gives the V and J calls and clone size. The sample contains more than 550,000 distinct CDR3 sequences, 22% of them found a single time. In total, the top ten clones hold roughly 22% of the sample.

The specimen was blood. The TCR originated in a man in his 70s in good health. Rearrangement joined TRBV5-1 to TRBJ1-1; the D gene assignment is ambiguous. The CDR3 has the sequence CASSIKGGFGTEAFF. At the DNA level, the sequence is TGCGCCAGCAGCATAAAAGGCGGGTTTGGGACTGAAGCTTTCTTT.